This T cell receptor beta chain stems from a study of a mutant IDH1 vaccine in newly diagnosed glioma. Across the study: Mean patient age was around 40 years; 62.5% were male and approximately 40% female. Former treatment meant radiotherapy, temozolomide, or both; the majority had gotten both.

On this clone itself: Its antigen is unknown.

Findings of the study overall: Pseudoprogression apparently lacked any relation to changes in top peripheral T cell clonotypes.

Looked up from germline, CDR1 is SGHNT and CDR2 is YYREEE (reference sequence). Unmatched junction bases numbered 4, after V lost 3 bases and J lost 3 bases. The CDR3 covers 14 residues. As to time point: baseline, week 1 (first vaccination visit). The treatment: pre-vaccination baseline after standard-of-care therapy. Astrocytomas that were new, WHO grade 3 or 4, IDH1-mutant and ATRX-lost were present in the donors. Sequenced by immunoSEQ multiplex PCR; TCRdb stores in-frame clones only, minus some. Among some 100,000 clones listed, roughly four fifths were seen once. The chain links TRBV5-4 to TRBJ2-7; 9 bases are shared with TRBD1. The input for sequencing was PBMCs, taken from a glioma patient treated with radiotherapy, temozolomide or both. The TCR comes from a woman aged 45-59 years with glioma. The DNA of the CDR3 is TGTGCCAGCAGCTCGGGACAGGGTAGCTACGAGCAGTACTTC. This gives the protein CASSSGQGSYEQYF.